The present T cell receptor beta chain was sequenced within a study of T cell responses to AZD1222 COVID-19 vaccine. Using immunoSEQ multiplex PCR, the repertoire was profiled, and TCRdb retains in-frame clones only, with some absent. The table has more than 85,000 clones, around 90% seen once. V lost 1 base and J 9 bases, leaving 12 bases between the germline ends. The CDR3 contains 13 residues. Germline loops: CDR1 GTSNPN, CDR2 SVGIG (reference sequence). J is TRBJ1-4 and V is TRBV30, with D perhaps TRBD1 (6 bases). The material sequenced was peripheral blood, taken on day 0 of AZD1222 vaccination. The receptor's source is an adult in good health. CDR3 amino acids: CAWSEDRLKKLFF. CDR3 coding DNA: TGTGCCTGGAGTGAAGACAGGCTAAAAAAACTGTTTTTT.